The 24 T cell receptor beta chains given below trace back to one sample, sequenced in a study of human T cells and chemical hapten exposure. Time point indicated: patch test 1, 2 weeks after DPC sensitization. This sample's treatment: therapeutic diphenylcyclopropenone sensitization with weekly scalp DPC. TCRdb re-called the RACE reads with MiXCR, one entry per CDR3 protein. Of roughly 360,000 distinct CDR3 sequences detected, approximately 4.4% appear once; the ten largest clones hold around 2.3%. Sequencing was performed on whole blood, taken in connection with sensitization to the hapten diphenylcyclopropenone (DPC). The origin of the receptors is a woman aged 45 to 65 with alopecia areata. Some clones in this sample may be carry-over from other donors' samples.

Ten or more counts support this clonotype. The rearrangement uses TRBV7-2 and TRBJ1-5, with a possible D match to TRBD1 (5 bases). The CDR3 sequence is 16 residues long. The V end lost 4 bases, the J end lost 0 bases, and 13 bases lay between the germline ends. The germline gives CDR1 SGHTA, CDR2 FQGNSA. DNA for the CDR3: TGTGCCAGCAGCTCATCAGGGATAAATAGCAATCAGCCCCAGCATTTT. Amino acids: CASSSSGINSNQPQHF.

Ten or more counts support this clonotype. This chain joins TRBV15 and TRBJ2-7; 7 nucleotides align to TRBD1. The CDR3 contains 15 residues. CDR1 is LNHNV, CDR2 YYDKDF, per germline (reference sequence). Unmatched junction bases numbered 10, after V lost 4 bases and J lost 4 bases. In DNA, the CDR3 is TGTGCCACCAGCAAATCCAGACAGGGAATATACGAGCAGTACTTC. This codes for CATSKSRQGIYEQYF.

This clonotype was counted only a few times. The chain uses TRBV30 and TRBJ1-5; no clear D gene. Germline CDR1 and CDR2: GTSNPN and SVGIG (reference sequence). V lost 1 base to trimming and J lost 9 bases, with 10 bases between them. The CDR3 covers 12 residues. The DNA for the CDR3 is TGTGCCTGGAGTGCAGGATTTGGGCCCCAGCATTTT. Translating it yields CAWSAGFGPQHF.

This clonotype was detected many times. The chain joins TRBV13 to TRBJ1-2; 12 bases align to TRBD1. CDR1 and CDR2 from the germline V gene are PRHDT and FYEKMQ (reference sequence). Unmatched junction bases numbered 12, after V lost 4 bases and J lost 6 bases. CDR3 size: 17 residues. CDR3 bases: TGTGCCAGCAGCTCTCGGGGACAGGGGGCCGCCAAGGATGGCTACACCTTC. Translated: CASSSRGQGAAKDGYTF.

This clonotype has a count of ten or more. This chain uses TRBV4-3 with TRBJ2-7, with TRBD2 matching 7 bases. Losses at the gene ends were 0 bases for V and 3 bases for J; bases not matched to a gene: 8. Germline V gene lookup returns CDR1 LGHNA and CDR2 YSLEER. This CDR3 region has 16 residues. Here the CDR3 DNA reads TGCGCCAGCAGCCAAGATGTAACTAGCGCATACTACGAGCAGTACTTC. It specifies CASSQDVTSAYYEQYF.

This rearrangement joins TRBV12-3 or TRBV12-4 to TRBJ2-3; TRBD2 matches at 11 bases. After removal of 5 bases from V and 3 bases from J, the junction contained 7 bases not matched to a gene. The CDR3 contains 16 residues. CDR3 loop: CASSGTSGGSTDTQYF. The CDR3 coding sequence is TGTGCCAGCAGTGGTACTAGCGGGGGCTCGACAGATACGCAGTATTTT.

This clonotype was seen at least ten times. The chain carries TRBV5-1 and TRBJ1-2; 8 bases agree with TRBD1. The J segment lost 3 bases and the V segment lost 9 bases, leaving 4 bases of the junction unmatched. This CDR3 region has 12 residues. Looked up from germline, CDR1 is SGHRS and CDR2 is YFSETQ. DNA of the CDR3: TGCGCCATCCCAGGGGGCGACTATGGCTACACCTTC. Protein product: CAIPGGDYGYTF.

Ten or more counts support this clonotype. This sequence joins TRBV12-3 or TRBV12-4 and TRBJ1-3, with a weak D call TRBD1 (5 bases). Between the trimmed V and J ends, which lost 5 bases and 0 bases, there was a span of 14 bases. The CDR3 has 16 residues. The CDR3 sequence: CASSVRETLSGNTIYF. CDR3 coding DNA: TGTGCCAGCAGTGTCAGGGAAACCCTCTCTGGAAACACCATATATTTT.

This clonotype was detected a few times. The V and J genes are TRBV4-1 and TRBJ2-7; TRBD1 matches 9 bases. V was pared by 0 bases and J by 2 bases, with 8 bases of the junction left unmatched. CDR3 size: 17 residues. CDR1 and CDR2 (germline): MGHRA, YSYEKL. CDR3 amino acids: CASSQDPGQGTPYEQYF. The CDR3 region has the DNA TGCGCCAGCAGCCAAGATCCCGGACAGGGGACCCCCTACGAGCAGTACTTC.

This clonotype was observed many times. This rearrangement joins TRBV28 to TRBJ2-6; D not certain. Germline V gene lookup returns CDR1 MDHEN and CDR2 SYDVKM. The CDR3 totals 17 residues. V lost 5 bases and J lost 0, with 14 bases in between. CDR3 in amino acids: CASSTRHSSSGANVLTF. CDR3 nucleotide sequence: TGTGCCAGCAGTACCCGACACTCCTCCTCTGGGGCCAACGTCCTGACTTTC. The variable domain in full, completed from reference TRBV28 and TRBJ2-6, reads DVKVTQSSRYLVKRTGEKVFLECVQDMDHENMFWYRQDPGLGLRLIYFSYDVKMKEKGDIPEGYSVSREKKERFSLILESASTNQTSMYLCASSTRHSSSGANVLTFGAGSRLTVL.

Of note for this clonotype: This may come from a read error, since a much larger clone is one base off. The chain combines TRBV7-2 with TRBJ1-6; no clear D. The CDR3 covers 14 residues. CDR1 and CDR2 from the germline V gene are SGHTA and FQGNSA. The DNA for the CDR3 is TGTGCCAGCAGCGACACGAGGCTTAATTCACCCCTCCTCTTT. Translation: CASSDTRLNSPLLF.

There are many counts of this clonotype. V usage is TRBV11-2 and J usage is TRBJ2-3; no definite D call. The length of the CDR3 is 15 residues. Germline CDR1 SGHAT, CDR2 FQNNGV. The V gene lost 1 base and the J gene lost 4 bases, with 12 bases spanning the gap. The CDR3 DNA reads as TGTGCCAGCAGCTTAGGTACAGTGGCACCAGATACGCAGTATTTT. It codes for CASSLGTVAPDTQYF.

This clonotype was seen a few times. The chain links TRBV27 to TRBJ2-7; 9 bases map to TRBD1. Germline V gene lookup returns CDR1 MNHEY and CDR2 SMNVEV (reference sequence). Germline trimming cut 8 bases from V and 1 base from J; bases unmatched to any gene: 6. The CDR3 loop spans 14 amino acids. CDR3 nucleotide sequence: TGTGCCAGCGCCCCCGGGACAGGGTCCTACGAGCAGTACTTC. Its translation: CASAPGTGSYEQYF.

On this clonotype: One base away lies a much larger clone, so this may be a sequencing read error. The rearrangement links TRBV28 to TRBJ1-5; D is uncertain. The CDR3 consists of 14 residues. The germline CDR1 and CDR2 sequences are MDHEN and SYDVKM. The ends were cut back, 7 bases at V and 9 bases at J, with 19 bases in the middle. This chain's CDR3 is CASTPPVPTAPQHF. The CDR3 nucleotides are TGTGCCAGCACCCCCCCGGTACCCACGGCGCCCCAGCATTTT.

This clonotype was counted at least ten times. The CDR3 coding sequence is TGTGCCAGCAGCCCTCCGGGACCCTACGAGCAGTACTTC. Translated: CASSPPGPYEQYF. The chain is built from TRBV7-2 and TRBJ2-7, with D perhaps matching TRBD1 or TRBD2 (5 bases each). Trimming cost V 5 bases and J 2 bases, with 10 bases left between them. Germline V gives CDR1 SGHTA, CDR2 FQGNSA. This CDR3 comprises 13 residues.

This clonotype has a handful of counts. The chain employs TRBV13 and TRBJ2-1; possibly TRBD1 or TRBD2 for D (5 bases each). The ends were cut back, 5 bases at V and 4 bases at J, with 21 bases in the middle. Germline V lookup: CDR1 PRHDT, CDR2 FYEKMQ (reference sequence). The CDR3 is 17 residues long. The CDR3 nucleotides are TGTGCCAGCAGCCCCGAGGGTGGCAGGGCCCCTTACAATGAGCAGTTCTTC. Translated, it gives CASSPEGGRAPYNEQFF.

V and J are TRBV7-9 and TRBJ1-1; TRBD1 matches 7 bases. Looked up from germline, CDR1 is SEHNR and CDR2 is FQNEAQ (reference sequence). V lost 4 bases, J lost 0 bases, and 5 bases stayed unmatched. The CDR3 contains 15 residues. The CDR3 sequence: CASSSHTGVNTEAFF. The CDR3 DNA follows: TGTGCCAGCAGCTCCCACACAGGGGTGAACACTGAAGCTTTCTTT.

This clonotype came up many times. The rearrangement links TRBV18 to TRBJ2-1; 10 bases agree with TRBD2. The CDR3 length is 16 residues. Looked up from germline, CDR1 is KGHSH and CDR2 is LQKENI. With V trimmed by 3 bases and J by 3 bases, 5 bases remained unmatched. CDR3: CASSPPGTSDYNEQFF. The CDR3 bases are TGTGCCAGCTCACCCCCGGGGACTAGCGACTACAATGAGCAGTTCTTC.

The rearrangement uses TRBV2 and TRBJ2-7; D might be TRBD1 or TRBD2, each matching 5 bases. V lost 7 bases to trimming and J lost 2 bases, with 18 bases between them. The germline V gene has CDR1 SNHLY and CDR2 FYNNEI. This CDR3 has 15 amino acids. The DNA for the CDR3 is TGTGCCAGCACCCCAGACGGGACCGCAACCTACGAGCAGTACTTC. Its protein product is CASTPDGTATYEQYF.

The CDR3 DNA reads as TGCAGTGCTAGAGATCCTTGGCGGGACAGGGATACTGAAGCTTTCTTT. Translated: CSARDPWRDRDTEAFF. V usage is TRBV20-1 and J usage is TRBJ1-1; 9 nucleotides agree with TRBD1. V dropped 0 bases and J dropped 5; count of bases not matched to a gene: 10. The germline gives CDR1 DFQATT, CDR2 SNEGSKA (reference sequence). The CDR3 has 16 amino acids.

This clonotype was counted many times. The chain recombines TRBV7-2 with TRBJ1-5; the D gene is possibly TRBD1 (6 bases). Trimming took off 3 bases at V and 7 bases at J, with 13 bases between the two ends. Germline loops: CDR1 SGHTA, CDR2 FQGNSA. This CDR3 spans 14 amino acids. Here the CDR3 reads CASSFGGQSQPQHF. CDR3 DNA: TGTGCCAGCAGCTTTGGGGGGCAGAGCCAGCCCCAGCATTTT.

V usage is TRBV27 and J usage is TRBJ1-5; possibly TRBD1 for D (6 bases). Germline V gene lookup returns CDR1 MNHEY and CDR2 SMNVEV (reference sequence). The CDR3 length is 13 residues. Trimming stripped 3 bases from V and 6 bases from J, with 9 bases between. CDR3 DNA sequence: TGTGCCAGCAGTTTGGGGACATTTCAGCCCCAGCATTTT. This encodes CASSLGTFQPQHF.

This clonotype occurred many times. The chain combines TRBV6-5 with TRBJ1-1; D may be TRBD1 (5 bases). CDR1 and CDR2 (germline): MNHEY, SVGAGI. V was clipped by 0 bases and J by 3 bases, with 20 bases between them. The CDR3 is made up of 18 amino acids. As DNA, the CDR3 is TGTGCCAGCAGTTACTCGTTCACTATAGGGATGGGGCACACTGAAGCTTTCTTT. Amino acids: CASSYSFTIGMGHTEAFF.

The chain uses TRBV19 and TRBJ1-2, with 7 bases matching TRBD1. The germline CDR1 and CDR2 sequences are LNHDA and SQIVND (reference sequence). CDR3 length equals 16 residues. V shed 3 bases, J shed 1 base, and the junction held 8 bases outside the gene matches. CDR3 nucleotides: TGTGCCAGTAGTATGAGGGGGCAACCTGATAACTATGGCTACACCTTC. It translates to CASSMRGQPDNYGYTF.